The present T cell receptor beta chain was sequenced within a study of shared clonotypes between healthy human individuals. Trimming shortened V by 2 bases and J by 4 bases, and 13 bases separated the two germline ends. This CDR3 comprises 15 residues. Germline values: CDR1 SGHDT, CDR2 YYEEEE. Only in-frame clones appear in the TCRdb table, and some are missing; sequencing was by immunoSEQ multiplex PCR. Among roughly 2,500,000 clones listed, roughly 93% were seen once. The sequence derives from a man between 18 and 35 years old in good health. Some clones in this sample may be carry-over from other donors' samples. J is TRBJ2-1 and V is TRBV5-6; D is unclear. Material for sequencing was naive CD4+ T cells from PBMCs. Described subset: CD45RA+ positively selected. In DNA form, the CDR3 reads TGTGCCAGCAGCTTAAAGTGGCAGTCTTACAATGAGCAGTTCTTC. It specifies CASSLKWQSYNEQFF.